The 16 T cell receptor beta chains reported below all come from one sample, sequenced in a study of blood T cell repertoires in COVID-19. Method: immunoSEQ multiplex PCR; TCRdb's copy keeps in-frame clones and lacks some. This table holds tens of thousands of clones, 80% to 90% found once. The sequencing input was PBMCs or T cells enriched from blood (not recorded which). Every receptor here comes from a woman in her thirties or forties with acute COVID-19.

The chain joins TRBV5-1 to TRBJ2-2; D gene ambiguous. V shed 2 bases and J shed 6 bases, with 11 bases lying between them. CDR3 length: 14 amino acids. The germline gives CDR1 SGHRS, CDR2 YFSETQ. The CDR3 region has the DNA TGCGCCAGCAGCTTAGAGTTAGTCTCCGGGGAGCTGTTTTTT. Translating it yields CASSLELVSGELFF.

The chain couples TRBV5-1 to TRBJ2-2, with TRBD1 matching over 9 bases. From germline, CDR1 is SGHRS and CDR2 YFSETQ. This CDR3 is 16 amino acids long. V shed 3 bases, J shed 4 bases, and the junction held 7 bases outside the gene matches. CDR3 DNA sequence: TGCGCCAGCAGCTCCAGGACAGGGGATGCCACCGGGGAGCTGTTTTTT. The encoded protein is CASSSRTGDATGELFF.

The chain couples TRBV3-1 (or the pseudogene TRBV3-2) to TRBJ2-7; D may be TRBD2 (6 bases). Germline V gene lookup returns CDR1 LGHDT and CDR2 YNNKEL (reference sequence). V was trimmed by 3 bases and J by 4 bases, leaving 10 bases between them. The CDR3 loop spans 13 amino acids. This chain's CDR3 is CASSQVRGYEQYF. DNA of the CDR3: TGTGCCAGCAGCCAGGTCCGGGGGTACGAGCAGTACTTC.

This sequence joins TRBV5-4 and TRBJ2-5; maybe TRBD2 (6 bases). Trimming took 3 bases from V and 2 from J, leaving 14 bases between them. The CDR3 length is 15 residues. Germline V CDR1 and CDR2: SGHNT, YYREEE (reference sequence). The CDR3 protein is CASSWGVGPQETQYF. CDR3 nucleotide sequence: TGTGCCAGCAGCTGGGGGGTGGGTCCTCAAGAGACCCAGTACTTC.

The chain links TRBV19 to TRBJ2-1; D is unresolved. Germline V CDR1 and CDR2: LNHDA, SQIVND (reference sequence). There are 12 residues in the CDR3. V lost 3 bases and J 8 bases, leaving 8 bases between the germline ends. CDR3 sequence (DNA): TGTGCCAGTAGTATGTTTTTCGATGAGCAGTTCTTC. Translation: CASSMFFDEQFF.

The J gene is TRBJ2-2, the V gene TRBV7-9; no clear D. Germline V gene lookup returns CDR1 SEHNR and CDR2 FQNEAQ (reference sequence). The ends were cut back, 4 bases at V and 6 bases at J, with 15 bases in the middle. The CDR3 covers 15 residues. The CDR3 loop reads CASSSVTGGAGELFF. The CDR3 region has the DNA TGTGCCAGCAGCTCAGTCACCGGCGGCGCCGGGGAGCTGTTTTTT.

A few counts support this clone. The rearrangement uses TRBV14 and TRBJ2-2; no definite D call. The length of the CDR3 is 14 residues. Looked up from germline, CDR1 is SGHDN and CDR2 is FVKESK. The V and J ends lost 2 bases and 0 bases respectively, with 4 bases between them. CDR3 bases: TGTGCCAGCAGCCAATTCACGAACACCGGGGAGCTGTTTTTT. It codes for CASSQFTNTGELFF.

The DNA for the CDR3 is TGCGCCAGCAAAGGGGGAGTAGCCCTTCAGATGCACAATGAGCAGTTCTTC. It yields the protein CASKGGVALQMHNEQFF. The genes are TRBV5-1 and TRBJ2-1; D is possibly TRBD1 (6 bases). Trimming pared 6 bases from V and 5 bases from J, leaving 24 bases between. The CDR3 is made up of 17 amino acids. CDR1 is SGHRS, CDR2 YFSETQ, per germline.

The CDR3 nucleotides are TGTGCCAGCAGCCAAGAAGGGGCAAGGGGCACAGATACGCAGTATTTT. Its protein product is CASSQEGARGTDTQYF. V is TRBV3-1 (or the pseudogene TRBV3-2) and J is TRBJ2-3; TRBD1 might be the D (5 bases). Germline V gene data show CDR1 as LGHDT and CDR2 as YNNKEL (reference sequence). Trimming took off 0 bases at V and 1 base at J, with 11 bases between the two ends. CDR3 length: 16 amino acids.

The chain employs TRBV5-1 and TRBJ1-1; 9 nucleotides line up with TRBD1. Germline V gene lookup returns CDR1 SGHRS and CDR2 YFSETQ. The CDR3 is 15 residues long. V shed 0 bases and J 11 bases; nucleotides not matched to a gene: 11. This chain's CDR3 is CASSLAGGQGIDAFF. The DNA for the CDR3 is TGCGCCAGCAGCTTGGCCGGGGGACAGGGCATTGATGCTTTCTTT.

This clone was detected only a few times. The V call is TRBV10-2, the J call TRBJ1-2; 7 bases are a match to TRBD1. The CDR3 sequence is 17 residues long. From germline, CDR1 is WSHSY and CDR2 SAAADI. Trimming removed 6 bases from V and 4 bases from J; junction bases left unmatched: 17. For the CDR3, the DNA is TGCGCCAGCAGGGAGACAGGGAGGGATAGTAAAAGCTATGGCTACACCTTC. Encoded protein: CASRETGRDSKSYGYTF.

The rearrangement links TRBV7-9 to TRBJ2-1; D is possibly TRBD2 (6 bases). CDR1 SEHNR and CDR2 FQNEAQ come from the germline V gene (reference sequence). V was clipped by 5 bases and J by 2 bases, with 16 bases between them. The CDR3 is 16 amino acids. In nucleotides, the CDR3 is TGTGCCAGCAGCGACCCATCCGGGACTGCCTACAATGAGCAGTTCTTC. Residues: CASSDPSGTAYNEQFF.

The gene calls are TRBV7-2 and TRBJ2-7; 11 bases match TRBD1. The CDR3 is 16 residues long. V was pared by 1 base and J by 4 bases, with 6 bases of the junction left unmatched. Germline lookup yields CDR1 SGHTA and CDR2 FQGNSA. The CDR3 region is CASSLDSGQGAYEQYF. The DNA for the CDR3 is TGTGCCAGCAGCTTAGACAGCGGACAGGGGGCGTACGAGCAGTACTTC.

The rearrangement uses TRBV28 and TRBJ1-5; a possible D gene is TRBD1 (6 bases). In germline, CDR1 is MDHEN, CDR2 SYDVKM. The V end lost 5 bases, the J end lost 5 bases, and 13 bases lay between the germline ends. The CDR3 spans 14 residues. The CDR3, as DNA: TGTGCCAGCAGTCCAAACAGGGCTGATCAGCCCCAGCATTTT. Protein product: CASSPNRADQPQHF.

The V call is TRBV2, the J call TRBJ1-5, with TRBD1 identical over 10 bases. From germline, CDR1 is SNHLY and CDR2 FYNNEI. The ends lost 5 bases at V and 3 bases at J; junction bases unmatched: 19. CDR3 length: 20 amino acids. CDR3 DNA sequence: TGTGCCAGCAGTTTTTCCACCGGGACAGGGGATCCCACCTTCAATCAGCCCCAGCATTTT. Residues: CASSFSTGTGDPTFNQPQHF.

V is TRBV12-3 or TRBV12-4 and J is TRBJ2-2; TRBD1 might be the D (5 bases). V was pared by 6 bases and J by 6 bases, with 8 bases between. The CDR3 length is 12 residues. CDR3 in amino acids: CASRPGSGELFF. CDR3 DNA sequence: TGTGCCAGCAGGCCAGGGTCCGGGGAGCTGTTTTTT.